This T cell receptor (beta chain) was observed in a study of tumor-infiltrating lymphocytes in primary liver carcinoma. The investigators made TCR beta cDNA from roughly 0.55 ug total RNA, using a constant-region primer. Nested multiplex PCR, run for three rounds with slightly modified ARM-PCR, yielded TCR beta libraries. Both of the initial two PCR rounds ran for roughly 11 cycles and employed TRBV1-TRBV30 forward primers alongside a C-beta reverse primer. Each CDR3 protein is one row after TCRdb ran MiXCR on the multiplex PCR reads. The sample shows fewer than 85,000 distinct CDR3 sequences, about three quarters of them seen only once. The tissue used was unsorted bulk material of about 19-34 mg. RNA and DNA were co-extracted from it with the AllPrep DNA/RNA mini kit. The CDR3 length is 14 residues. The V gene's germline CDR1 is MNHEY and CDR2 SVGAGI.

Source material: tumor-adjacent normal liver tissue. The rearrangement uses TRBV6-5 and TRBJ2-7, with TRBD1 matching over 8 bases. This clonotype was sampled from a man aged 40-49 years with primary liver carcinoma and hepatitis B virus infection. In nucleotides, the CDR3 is TGTGTCTGCAGTCCCCGGACAGGGAACTACGAGCAGTACTTC. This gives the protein CVCSPRTGNYEQYF.